This T cell receptor (beta chain) was identified in a study of T cell repertoires in cytomegalovirus infection. Across the whole study: Indications of both CMV infection and matching HLA type were provided by public TCR beta signatures.

Study-wide results and limits: Based on cumulative public TCR beta family frequency, carriers of CMV plus the relevant HLA were identified. CMV-specific TCR beta clonotypes restricted by HLA-C were the ones dominating the ex vivo response.

The table lists this clonotype with a few counts. Its antigen is undetermined. TCRdb re-called the reads through MiXCR, storing one row per CDR3 protein. Among 750,000 to 950,000 distinct CDR3 sequences listed, about 27% were seen once. The sequence came from a human donor in good health (CMV status not recorded). Some clones in this sample may be carry-over from other donors' samples. Here the sequenced sample was cultured CD8+ T cells from PBMCs, taken from culture after CMV antigen stimulation.

The CDR3 reads CASSLGDRGTYEQYF. The CDR3 DNA reads as TGTGCCAGCAGCTTAGGGGACAGGGGGACCTACGAGCAGTACTTC. V and J are TRBV7-9 and TRBJ2-7, with 11 nucleotides matching TRBD1. J was trimmed by 2 bases and V by 1 base; bases with no gene match: 1. The length of the CDR3 is 15 residues. In germline, CDR1 is SEHNR, CDR2 FQNEAQ (reference sequence).